Sequencing of this T cell receptor (beta chain) was carried out in a study of Tregs in tolerant kidney transplant recipients. As for this clone: Its antigen is unknown.

In germline, CDR1 is SGHRS, CDR2 YFSETQ. This CDR3 is 13 amino acids long. V shed 1 base and J shed 8 bases, with 12 bases lying between them. The repertoire was sequenced with immunoSEQ multiplex PCR; TCRdb's copy has only in-frame clones and lacks some. The repertoire holds approximately 16,000 clones, with roughly nine tenths as singletons. Study-wide results and limits: Findings come from small patient numbers and require larger validation. No direct test of biological reproducibility was done here. Expanding Tregs on activated donor B cells appeared to best identify donor-specific TCRbeta clones.

Thawed PBMCs were FACS-sorted into unstimulated CD4+CD25+CD127- regulatory T cells, CD4+CD25- non-regulatory cells, CD4 and CD8 cells. The TCR sequence derives from a human donor in good health. Sequenced sample: CD8+ T cells from blood. The chain links TRBV5-1 to TRBJ1-1; the D gene is possibly TRBD1 (5 bases). The CDR3 region has the DNA TGCGCCAGCAGCTTGAGACGAGGGGAAGAAGCTTTCTTT. This codes for CASSLRRGEEAFF.